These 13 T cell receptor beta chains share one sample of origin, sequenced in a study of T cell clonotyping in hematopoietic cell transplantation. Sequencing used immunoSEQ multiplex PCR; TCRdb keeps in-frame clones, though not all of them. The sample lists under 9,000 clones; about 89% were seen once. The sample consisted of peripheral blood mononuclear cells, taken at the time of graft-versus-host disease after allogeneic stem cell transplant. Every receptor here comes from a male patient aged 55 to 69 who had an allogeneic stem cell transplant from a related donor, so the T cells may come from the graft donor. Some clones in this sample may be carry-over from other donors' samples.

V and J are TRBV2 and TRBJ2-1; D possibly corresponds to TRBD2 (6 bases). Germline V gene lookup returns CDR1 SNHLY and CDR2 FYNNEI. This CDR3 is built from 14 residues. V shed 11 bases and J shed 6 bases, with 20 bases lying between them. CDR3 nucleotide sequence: TGTGCCTCCCGACGGGACTCCGGTACCAATGAGCAGTTCTTC. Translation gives CASRRDSGTNEQFF.

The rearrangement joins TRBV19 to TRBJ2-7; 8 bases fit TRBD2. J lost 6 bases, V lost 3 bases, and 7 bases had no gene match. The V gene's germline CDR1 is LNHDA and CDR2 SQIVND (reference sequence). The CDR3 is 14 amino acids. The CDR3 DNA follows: TGTGCCAGTAGTATTGGACTAGCAAATTGCGAGCAGTACTTC. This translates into CASSIGLANCEQYF.

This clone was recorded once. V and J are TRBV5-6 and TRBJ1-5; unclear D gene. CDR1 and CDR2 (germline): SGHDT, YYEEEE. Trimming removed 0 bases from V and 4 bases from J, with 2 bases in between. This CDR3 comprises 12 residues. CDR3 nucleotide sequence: TGTGCCAGCAGCTTGGCGAATCAGCCCCAGCATTTT. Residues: CASSLANQPQHF. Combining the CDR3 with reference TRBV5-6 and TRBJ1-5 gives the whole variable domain DAGVTQSPTHLIKTRGQQVTLRCSPKSGHDTVSWYQQALGQGPQFIFQYYEEEERQRGNFPDRFSGHQFPNYSSELNVNALLLGDSALYLCASSLANQPQHFGDGTRLSIL.

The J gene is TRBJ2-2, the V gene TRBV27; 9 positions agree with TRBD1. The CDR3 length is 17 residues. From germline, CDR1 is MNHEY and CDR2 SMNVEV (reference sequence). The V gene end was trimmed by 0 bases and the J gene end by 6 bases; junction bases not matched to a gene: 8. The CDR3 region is CASSLSTWTGEPGELFF. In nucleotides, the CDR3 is TGTGCCAGCAGTTTATCGACGTGGACAGGGGAACCCGGGGAGCTGTTTTTT.

CDR3 DNA sequence: TGCAGCGTTGAATCTTTGGGACAGTACTATGGCTACACCTTC. Translation: CSVESLGQYYGYTF. V is TRBV29-1 and J is TRBJ1-2; TRBD1 matches at 7 bases. J lost 3 bases, V lost 2 bases, and 6 bases had no gene match. CDR3 length equals 14 residues. From germline, CDR1 is SQVTM and CDR2 ANQGSEA.

The CDR3 spells CASSTGQGRQYF. Here the CDR3 DNA reads TGTGCCAGCAGCACCGGACAGGGTCGGCAGTACTTC. The chain uses TRBV5-4 and TRBJ2-7, with TRBD1 matching 8 bases. Trimming took 4 bases from V and 9 from J; bases not matched to a gene: 6. Germline CDR1 reads SGHNT; CDR2 reads YYREEE (reference sequence). The CDR3 contains 12 residues.

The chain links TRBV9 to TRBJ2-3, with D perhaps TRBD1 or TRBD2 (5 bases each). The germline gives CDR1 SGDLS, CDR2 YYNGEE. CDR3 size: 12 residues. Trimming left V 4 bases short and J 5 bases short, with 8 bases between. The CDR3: CASSPGRDTQYF. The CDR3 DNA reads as TGTGCCAGCAGCCCAGGGAGAGATACGCAGTATTTT.

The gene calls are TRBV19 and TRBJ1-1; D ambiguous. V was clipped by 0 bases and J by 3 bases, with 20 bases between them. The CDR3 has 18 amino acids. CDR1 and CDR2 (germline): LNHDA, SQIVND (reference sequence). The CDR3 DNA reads TGTGCCAGTAGTATAGATCAGTGGCGGAAACAAGAGGACACTGAAGCTTTCTTT. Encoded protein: CASSIDQWRKQEDTEAFF.

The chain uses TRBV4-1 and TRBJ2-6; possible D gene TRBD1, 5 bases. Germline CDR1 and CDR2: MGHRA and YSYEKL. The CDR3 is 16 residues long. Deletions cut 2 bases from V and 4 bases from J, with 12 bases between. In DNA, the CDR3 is TGCGCCAGCAGCCAATCAGGGAATGCGGGGGCCAACGTCCTGACTTTC. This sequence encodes CASSQSGNAGANVLTF.

CDR3 DNA sequence: TGTGCCAGCAGCGTAGGACCGGAGACCCAGTACTTC. This translates into CASSVGPETQYF. The rearrangement joins TRBV11-3 to TRBJ2-5; D remains ambiguous. The CDR3 contains 12 residues. The V end lost 5 bases, the J end lost 5 bases, and 9 bases lay between the germline ends. The germline V gene encodes CDR1 SGHNT and CDR2 YENEEA.

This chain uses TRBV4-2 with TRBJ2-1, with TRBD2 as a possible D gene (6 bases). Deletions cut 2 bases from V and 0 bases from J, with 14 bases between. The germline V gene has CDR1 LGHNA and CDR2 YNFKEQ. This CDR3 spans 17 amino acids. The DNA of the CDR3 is TGTGCCAGCAGCCAACCCTCCCCGGGACTCTCCTACAATGAGCAGTTCTTC. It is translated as CASSQPSPGLSYNEQFF.

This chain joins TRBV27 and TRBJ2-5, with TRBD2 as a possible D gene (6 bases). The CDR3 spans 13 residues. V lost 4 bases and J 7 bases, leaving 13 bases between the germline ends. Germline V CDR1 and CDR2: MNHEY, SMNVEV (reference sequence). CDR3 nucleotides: TGTGCCAGCAGTTATGAGAGGGGAGGGACCCAGTACTTC. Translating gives CASSYERGGTQYF.

CDR3 amino acids: CASSLALVDNSPLHF. The DNA for the CDR3 is TGCGCCAGCAGCTTGGCTTTAGTGGATAATTCACCCCTCCACTTT. The V and J genes are TRBV5-1 and TRBJ1-6, with D uncertain. V dropped 0 bases and J dropped 5 bases, with 9 bases sitting between them. The CDR3 spans 15 residues. CDR1 SGHRS and CDR2 YFSETQ come from the germline V gene. Combining the CDR3 with reference TRBV5-1 and TRBJ1-6 gives the whole variable domain KAGVTQTPRYLIKTRGQQVTLSCSPISGHRSVSWYQQTPGQGLQFLFEYFSETQRNKGNFPGRFSGRQFSNSRSEMNVSTLELGDSALYLCASSLALVDNSPLHFGNGTRLTVT.